The 27 T cell receptor beta chains given below trace back to one sample, sequenced in a study of blood T cell repertoires in COVID-19. TCRdb's table, derived via immunoSEQ multiplex PCR, lists solely in-frame clones and lacks some. The sample includes hundreds of thousands of clones, under 85% seen only once; the top ten take about 1.3%. Sequencing was performed on peripheral blood. These receptors all stem from a woman aged 30 to 39 with COVID-19, enrolled during active disease.

V usage is TRBV18 and J usage is TRBJ1-2; D remains ambiguous. There are 12 residues in the CDR3. In germline, CDR1 is KGHSH, CDR2 LQKENI. Trimming pared 3 bases from V and 8 bases from J, leaving 10 bases between. DNA for the CDR3: TGTGCCAGCTCACCGTATTACGAGGGCTACACCTTC. It translates to CASSPYYEGYTF.

The J gene is TRBJ1-4, the V gene TRBV9; tentative D call: TRBD1 (5 bases). The V gene's germline CDR1 is SGDLS and CDR2 YYNGEE. This CDR3 is 15 amino acids long. V dropped 1 base and J dropped 6 bases, with 13 bases sitting between them. CDR3 nucleotide sequence: TGTGCCAGCAGCGTATCACGGGGGGAGTATGAAAAACTGTTTTTT. Encoded protein: CASSVSRGEYEKLFF.

The V and J genes are TRBV6-5 and TRBJ1-2; weak D call: TRBD1 (5 bases). Germline-derived CDR1 and CDR2 are MNHEY and SVGAGI. Trimming shortened V by 7 bases and J by 4 bases, and 16 bases separated the two germline ends. The CDR3 spans 14 residues. CDR3: CASTRGLAGYGYTF. The DNA for the CDR3 is TGTGCCAGCACCCGGGGACTCGCTGGCTATGGCTACACCTTC.

V usage is TRBV19 and J usage is TRBJ1-1; D gene unclear. The germline V and J ends were trimmed by 6 bases and 7 bases, with 15 bases remaining between them. The V gene's germline CDR1 is LNHDA and CDR2 SQIVND (reference sequence). This CDR3 spans 13 amino acids. CDR3 in amino acids: CASSHPPRGEAFF. The CDR3 nucleotides read TGTGCCAGTAGCCACCCCCCGCGTGGTGAAGCTTTCTTT.

The chain is built from TRBV3-1 (or the pseudogene TRBV3-2) and TRBJ2-1; TRBD2 matches 15 bases. Per the germline V gene, CDR1 is LGHDT and CDR2 is YNNKEL (reference sequence). The CDR3 spans 20 residues. V was clipped by 1 base and J by 3 bases; unmatched bases: 10. The CDR3 DNA reads as TGTGCCAGCAGCCAAGTCCCCGGCGGACTAGCGGGAGGGGTCTACAATGAGCAGTTCTTC. Translated: CASSQVPGGLAGGVYNEQFF.

The V gene is TRBV24-1, the J gene TRBJ1-1, with D hard to call. This CDR3 comprises 11 residues. Germline CDR1 KGHDR, CDR2 SFDVKD. V lost 7 bases and J 6 bases, leaving 8 bases between the germline ends. The CDR3, as DNA: TGTGCCACCAGATCCGGAGCTGAAGCTTTCTTT. It yields the protein CATRSGAEAFF.

V is TRBV5-4 and J is TRBJ2-5, with D possibly being TRBD2 (6 bases). This CDR3 is 15 amino acids long. V was clipped by 0 bases and J by 5 bases, with 14 bases between them. Germline V gene sequence: CDR1 SGHNT, CDR2 YYREEE (reference sequence). In nucleotides, the CDR3 is TGTGCCAGCAGCTTGGGGGGGACTGCTCGGGAGACCCAGTACTTC. As protein: CASSLGGTARETQYF.

To note about this clone: Other nucleotide sequences from this sample produce the same CDR3. The V gene is TRBV9, the J gene TRBJ2-2; 11 bases map to TRBD1. The CDR3 length is 17 residues. CDR1 and CDR2 (germline): SGDLS, YYNGEE. V lost 2 bases, J lost 3 bases, and 6 bases stayed unmatched. CDR3 in amino acids: CASSVGTGGGDTGELFF. The CDR3 region has the DNA TGTGCCAGCAGCGTGGGGACAGGGGGTGGTGACACCGGGGAGCTGTTTTTT. The full variable domain, completed using reference TRBV9 and TRBJ2-2, is DSGVTQTPKHLITATGQRVTLRCSPRSGDLSVYWYQQSLDQGLQFLIQYYNGEERAKGNILERFSAQQFPDLHSELNLSSLELGDSALYFCASSVGTGGGDTGELFFGEGSRLTVL.

The V and J genes are TRBV5-1 and TRBJ2-5; 9 positions agree with TRBD1. J lost 3 bases, V lost 4 bases, and 4 bases had no gene match. Germline V lookup: CDR1 SGHRS, CDR2 YFSETQ. The CDR3 has 14 residues. This CDR3 reads CASSTGTGKETQYF. The CDR3 DNA is TGCGCCAGCAGCACCGGGACAGGGAAAGAGACCCAGTACTTC.

The chain has TRBV5-1 and TRBJ2-5; D possibly corresponds to TRBD2 (5 bases). Germline assignment: CDR1 SGHRS and CDR2 YFSETQ. V gave up 0 bases and J gave up 1 base, with 7 bases separating them. This CDR3 is built from 14 residues. CDR3 sequence reads: CASSLVEVQETQYF. The CDR3 DNA is TGCGCCAGCAGCTTGGTGGAGGTCCAAGAGACCCAGTACTTC.

This clone showed up just once. The chain carries TRBV4-1 and TRBJ2-3; D perhaps matches TRBD2 (6 bases). Germline V lookup: CDR1 MGHRA, CDR2 YSYEKL. Trimming removed 2 bases from V and 5 bases from J, with 11 bases in between. This CDR3 spans 14 amino acids. CDR3: CASSQIRGGDTQYF. CDR3 bases: TGCGCCAGCAGCCAAATAAGGGGAGGAGATACGCAGTATTTT.

The chain uses TRBV5-6 and TRBJ2-7, with no clear D. The ends were cut back, 2 bases at V and 1 base at J, with 7 bases in the middle. The CDR3 sequence is 13 residues long. The germline CDR1 and CDR2 sequences are SGHDT and YYEEEE. CDR3 sequence reads: CASSFLESYEQYF. CDR3 nucleotide sequence: TGTGCCAGCAGCTTTTTAGAGTCCTACGAGCAGTACTTC.

V and J are TRBV9 and TRBJ2-1; D gene ambiguous. V was shortened by 3 bases and J by 9 bases, with 10 bases between the two germline ends. Germline lookup yields CDR1 SGDLS and CDR2 YYNGEE. The CDR3 is made up of 12 amino acids. CDR3 loop: CASSASNGEQFF. CDR3 in DNA: TGTGCCAGCAGCGCCTCGAACGGTGAGCAGTTCTTC.

CDR3 region: CATSDTDLAGGPDTQYF. The DNA of the CDR3 is TGTGCCACCAGTGACACGGACCTAGCGGGGGGGCCAGATACGCAGTATTTT. This chain joins TRBV24-1 and TRBJ2-3, with TRBD2 matching over 12 bases. Germline V lookup: CDR1 KGHDR, CDR2 SFDVKD. V shed 4 bases, J shed 4 bases, and the junction held 8 bases outside the gene matches. The CDR3 is 17 residues long.

This sequence joins TRBV6-1 and TRBJ2-1; 12 bases map to TRBD2. V was clipped by 5 bases and J by 8 bases; unmatched bases: 7. Germline V gene sequence: CDR1 MNHNS, CDR2 SASEGT. The CDR3 sequence is 15 residues long. CDR3 DNA sequence: TGTGCCAGCAGTCTGACTAGCGGGAGTGTCGATGAGCAGTTCTTC. Translated: CASSLTSGSVDEQFF.

The chain is built from TRBV6-2 or TRBV6-3 and TRBJ2-3; TRBD2 might be the D (5 bases). Trimming shortened V by 4 bases and J by 6 bases, and 14 bases separated the two germline ends. There are 14 residues in the CDR3. Germline V gene lookup returns CDR1 MNHEY and CDR2 SVGEGT. The CDR3 nucleotides read TGTGCCAGCAGTTCCCCCCAGAGCGGTGATACGCAGTATTTT. Translating it yields CASSSPQSGDTQYF.

The gene calls are TRBV5-1 and TRBJ2-4; 11 bases agree with TRBD1. Trimming took 4 bases from V and 9 from J; bases not matched to a gene: 6. The CDR3 consists of 14 residues. Germline values: CDR1 SGHRS, CDR2 YFSETQ. DNA for the CDR3: TGCGCCAGCAGCGGACAGGGGGCGCAAGGCATTCAGTACTTC. Translating it yields CASSGQGAQGIQYF.

This sequence joins TRBV6-5 and TRBJ1-4, with a possible D match to TRBD1 (6 bases). The CDR3 contains 14 residues. Germline-derived CDR1 and CDR2 are MNHEY and SVGAGI. V was trimmed by 8 bases and J by 0 bases, leaving 10 bases between them. The CDR3 DNA is TGTGCCAGCTCCTGGACAGCAACTAATGAAAAACTGTTTTTT. Its translation is CASSWTATNEKLFF.

The V and J genes are TRBV2 and TRBJ1-1; unclear D gene. The germline CDR1 and CDR2 sequences are SNHLY and FYNNEI. The CDR3 sequence is 14 residues long. V was trimmed by 3 bases and J by 4 bases, leaving 12 bases between them. CDR3 sequence: CASSDYNRVTEAFF. The DNA of the CDR3 is TGTGCCAGCAGTGACTATAACAGAGTCACTGAAGCTTTCTTT.

The chain employs TRBV25-1 and TRBJ1-4; D gene unclear. The V gene lost 0 bases and the J gene lost 4 bases, with 6 bases spanning the gap. CDR3 length: 14 amino acids. CDR1 and CDR2 (germline): MGHDK, SYGVNS. Here the CDR3 DNA reads TGTGCCAGCAGTGAATATCTAGATAATGAAAAACTGTTTTTT. Translated, it gives CASSEYLDNEKLFF.

This clone was recorded once. As DNA, the CDR3 is TGCAGTGCCCAACGGGACATCAACACCTTC. This gives the protein CSAQRDINTF. The chain employs TRBV20-1 and TRBJ1-2; tentatively, D is TRBD1 (6 bases). V lost 6 bases to trimming and J lost 12 bases, with 14 bases between them. The germline V gene has CDR1 DFQATT and CDR2 SNEGSKA (reference sequence). The CDR3 covers 10 residues.

V gene TRBV27 combines with J gene TRBJ2-1; 7 bases match TRBD2. The CDR3 extends over 18 amino acids. Germline values: CDR1 MNHEY, CDR2 SMNVEV (reference sequence). The V gene end was trimmed by 5 bases and the J gene end by 2 bases; junction bases not matched to a gene: 15. As DNA, the CDR3 is TGTGCCAGCAGTCTTTTCTTAAAGCCAGCGGGACCCTACAATGAGCAGTTCTTC. This codes for CASSLFLKPAGPYNEQFF.

The chain carries TRBV28 and TRBJ2-1, with TRBD2 identical over 8 bases. The ends lost 1 base at V and 2 bases at J; junction bases unmatched: 7. CDR3 length: 17 residues. Germline CDR1 MDHEN, CDR2 SYDVKM. The CDR3 here is CASSLSSGGHAYNEQFF. The DNA of the CDR3 is TGTGCCAGCAGTTTATCAAGCGGGGGACATGCCTACAATGAGCAGTTCTTC.

This chain connects TRBV5-1 to TRBJ2-7; TRBD2 matches at 13 bases. Germline V gene sequence: CDR1 SGHRS, CDR2 YFSETQ. CDR3 length equals 18 residues. Germline trimming cut 4 bases from V and 2 bases from J; bases unmatched to any gene: 12. DNA for the CDR3: TGCGCCAGCAGCCCTACCAGGACTAGCGGGAGTGCCGCCTACGAGCAGTACTTC. As protein: CASSPTRTSGSAAYEQYF.

The chain is built from TRBV4-3 and TRBJ2-2, with 9 bases lining up with TRBD2. The junction had 0 bases not matched to a gene; V was cut back by 0 bases and J by 1 base. Germline values: CDR1 LGHNA, CDR2 YSLEER. The CDR3 consists of 16 residues. The CDR3 DNA reads as TGCGCCAGCAGCCAAGATAGCGGGGGGAACACCGGGGAGCTGTTTTTT. This encodes CASSQDSGGNTGELFF.

The J gene is TRBJ1-5, the V gene TRBV6-6, with D unresolved. This CDR3 comprises 16 residues. Trimming stripped 0 bases from V and 2 bases from J, with 11 bases between. Germline V gives CDR1 MNHNY, CDR2 SVGAGI (reference sequence). The CDR3 DNA is TGTGCCAGCAGTTACTCTGGAGGTAGGGGCAATCAGCCCCAGCATTTT. It codes for CASSYSGGRGNQPQHF.

The chain uses TRBV9 and TRBJ1-2, with D uncertain. Germline CDR1 SGDLS, CDR2 YYNGEE. V was pared by 0 bases and J by 2 bases, with 5 bases between. This CDR3 has 13 amino acids. The CDR3 here is CASSVAVNYGYTF. The CDR3 nucleotides read TGTGCCAGCAGCGTAGCGGTGAACTATGGCTACACCTTC.